Listed here are 15 T cell receptor beta chains from one sample, sequenced in a study of T cell responses to AZD1222 COVID-19 vaccine. Clones were read by immunoSEQ multiplex PCR, and TCRdb kept only the in-frame ones, dropping some. Of over 95,000 clones listed, just over 90% were seen once; the top ten hold roughly 4.5%. Sample: peripheral blood, taken on day 0 of AZD1222 vaccination. The receptors here all came from an adult in good health.

The V gene is TRBV6-1, the J gene TRBJ2-7, with TRBD2 identical over 7 bases. Germline CDR1 is MNHNS and CDR2 is SASEGT. The CDR3 extends over 15 amino acids. J was trimmed by 3 bases and V by 3 bases; bases with no gene match: 8. The CDR3 DNA reads TGTGCCAGCAGTGACCCGGAAGGGAGGGGCTACGAGCAGTACTTC. Protein: CASSDPEGRGYEQYF.

The rearrangement joins TRBV6-5 to TRBJ2-7, with TRBD1 as a possible D gene (6 bases). Trimming left V 6 bases short and J 5 bases short, with 11 bases between. CDR1 and CDR2 (germline): MNHEY, SVGAGI. This CDR3 has 12 amino acids. CDR3 bases: TGTGCCAGCAGAAACGGACAGAACGAGCAGTACTTC. Encoded protein: CASRNGQNEQYF.

The chain joins TRBV4-3 to TRBJ2-7; D is ambiguous. V shed 0 bases and J shed 1 base, with 7 bases lying between them. Germline V gene lookup returns CDR1 LGHNA and CDR2 YSLEER. The CDR3 loop spans 14 amino acids. The CDR3 protein is CASSQDSGSYEQYF. The CDR3 nucleotides read TGCGCCAGCAGCCAAGATTCAGGTTCCTACGAGCAGTACTTC.

This sequence joins TRBV23-1 and TRBJ1-5; D is unclear. TRBV23-1 is treated as an ORF (open reading frame) with a function not yet certain. The CDR3 sequence is 15 residues long. Between the trimmed V and J ends, which lost 0 bases and 0 bases, there was a span of 6 bases. CDR3 nucleotides: TGCGCCAGCAGTCAATCGCCAGATAGCAATCAGCCCCAGCATTTT. Translation gives CASSQSPDSNQPQHF.

The J gene is TRBJ2-3, the V gene TRBV12-5; 9 bases map to TRBD2. The V and J ends lost 2 bases and 7 bases, in that order; junction bases with no gene match: 7. The CDR3 has 15 residues. Germline V lookup: CDR1 LGHNT, CDR2 FRNRAP. In DNA form, the CDR3 reads TGTGCTAGTGGTTTGTGGGCGGGGGGGCTTAATACGCAGTATTTT. Amino acids: CASGLWAGGLNTQYF. Supplemented by reference TRBV12-5 and TRBJ2-3, the full variable domain reads DARVTQTPRHKVTEMGQEVTMRCQPILGHNTVFWYRQTMMQGLELLAYFRNRAPLDDSGMPKDRFSAEMPDATLATLKIQPSEPRDSAVYFCASGLWAGGLNTQYFGPGTRLTVL.

The chain has TRBV27 and TRBJ1-2; no firm D call. The germline V gene has CDR1 MNHEY and CDR2 SMNVEV (reference sequence). Between the trimmed V and J ends, which lost 7 bases and 0 bases, there was a span of 12 bases. The CDR3 is 14 residues long. CDR3 DNA: TGTGCCAGCAAGGCGGGGATTGCTAACTATGGCTACACCTTC. Encoded protein: CASKAGIANYGYTF.

The rearrangement joins TRBV5-6 to TRBJ1-2; no firm D call. The germline gives CDR1 SGHDT, CDR2 YYEEEE. The CDR3 has 14 amino acids. The V end was cut by 0 bases, the J end by 8 bases, with 14 bases between. This CDR3 is CASSLGAVGKGYTF. Written as DNA, the CDR3 is TGTGCCAGCAGCTTGGGGGCGGTGGGAAAGGGCTACACCTTC.

The CDR3 is CASSWQGTGYTF. DNA for the CDR3: TGTGCCAGCAGCTGGCAGGGTACTGGCTACACCTTC. V usage is TRBV7-2 and J usage is TRBJ1-2; D is perhaps TRBD1 (5 bases). The CDR3 covers 12 residues. From germline, CDR1 is SGHTA and CDR2 FQGNSA. The ends were cut back, 4 bases at V and 7 bases at J, with 10 bases in the middle.

Remarks on this clone: Mismatch with germline at one junction end may stem from a read error. The rearrangement links TRBV7-7 to TRBJ2-5; 7 nucleotides agree with TRBD2. The CDR3 has 15 residues. Germline-derived CDR1 and CDR2 are SSHAT and FNYEAQ (reference sequence). Here the CDR3 DNA reads TGTGCTAGCAGCTTAGCCGGGACTAAACAAGAGACCCAGTACTTC. Its protein is CASSLAGTKQETQYF.

V and J are TRBV30 and TRBJ1-4, with unresolved D. Per the germline V gene, CDR1 is GTSNPN and CDR2 is SVGIG (reference sequence). V shed 2 bases and J shed 2 bases, with 15 bases lying between them. The CDR3 is 16 residues long. CDR3 region: CAWSLSMRATNEKLFF. The CDR3 coding sequence is TGTGCCTGGAGTTTGTCAATGAGGGCGACTAATGAAAAACTGTTTTTT.

The chain carries TRBV6-4 and TRBJ1-2; D call uncertain. Germline CDR1 and CDR2: MRHNA and SNTAGT. The CDR3 is 14 residues long. The V end was cut by 3 bases, the J end by 4 bases, with 12 bases between. The CDR3 sequence: CASSEDWGSYGYTF. The CDR3 nucleotides read TGTGCCAGCAGTGAAGATTGGGGTTCCTATGGCTACACCTTC.

The chain has TRBV18 and TRBJ2-7; D might be TRBD2 (6 bases). The V and J ends lost 8 bases and 5 bases respectively, with 19 bases between them. The V gene's germline CDR1 is KGHSH and CDR2 LQKENI. The CDR3 covers 14 residues. The CDR3 DNA follows: TGTGCCAGCGCAAGGGACTTTCAACCTGACGAGCAGTACTTC. Translated: CASARDFQPDEQYF.

The CDR3 bases are TGTGCCAGCAGTACCTTTCGGACAGGGGGCGGTGAGCAGTTCTTC. Amino acid sequence: CASSTFRTGGGEQFF. The chain carries TRBV6-5 and TRBJ2-1; TRBD1 aligns across 11 bases. CDR1 MNHEY and CDR2 SVGAGI come from the germline V gene. The V segment lost 5 bases and the J segment 9 bases; nucleotides outside the gene matches: 9. CDR3 length equals 15 residues.

The V and J genes are TRBV5-1 and TRBJ2-7; the D gene is possibly TRBD2 (6 bases). Trimming shortened V by 6 bases and J by 3 bases, and 13 bases separated the two germline ends. CDR3 length equals 13 residues. CDR1 is SGHRS and CDR2 is YFSETQ in the germline V gene. CDR3 coding DNA: TGCGCCAGCACTTGGCGGGGAAGCTACGAGCAGTACTTC. Amino acids: CASTWRGSYEQYF.

The chain carries TRBV14 and TRBJ1-3; no definite D call. Deletions cut 3 bases from V and 3 bases from J, with 12 bases between. The CDR3 loop spans 15 amino acids. Germline V gene sequence: CDR1 SGHDN, CDR2 FVKESK. The CDR3: CASSQFGTGGNTIYF. The CDR3 coding sequence is TGTGCCAGCAGCCAGTTCGGAACTGGTGGAAACACCATATATTTT.